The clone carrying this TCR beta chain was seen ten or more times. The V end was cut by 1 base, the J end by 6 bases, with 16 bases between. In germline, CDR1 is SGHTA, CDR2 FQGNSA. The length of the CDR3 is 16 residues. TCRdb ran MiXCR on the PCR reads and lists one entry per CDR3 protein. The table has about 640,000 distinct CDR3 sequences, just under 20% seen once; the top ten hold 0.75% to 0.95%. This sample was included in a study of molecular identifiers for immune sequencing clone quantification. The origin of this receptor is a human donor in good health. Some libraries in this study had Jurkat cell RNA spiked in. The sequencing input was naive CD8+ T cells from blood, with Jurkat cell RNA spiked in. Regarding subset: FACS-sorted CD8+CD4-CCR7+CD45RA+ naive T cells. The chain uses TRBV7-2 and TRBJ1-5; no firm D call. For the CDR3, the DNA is TGTGCCAGCAGCTTAGGTGGCAGCCTAGATTCTCAGCCCCAGCATTTT. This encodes CASSLGGSLDSQPQHF.